This T cell receptor (beta chain) was sequenced in a study of cytomegalovirus exposure and HLA in healthy donors. V was pared by 3 bases and J by 2 bases, with 15 bases between. Germline V CDR1 and CDR2: SGHDT, YYEEEE. The CDR3 totals 15 residues. Profiling relied on immunoSEQ multiplex PCR, and the TCRdb table lists in-frame clones only, not all of them. The table lists 150,000 to 200,000 clones, 75% to 90% of them singletons. Sequencing input: PBMCs. The receptor was derived from a man between 18 and 29 years old in good health and CMV-seropositive. This chain connects TRBV5-6 to TRBJ2-7; D gene ambiguous. DNA for the CDR3: TGTGCCAGCAGCTCCTTTCCCCGGTATGCCTACGAGCAGTACTTC. Its translation is CASSSFPRYAYEQYF.